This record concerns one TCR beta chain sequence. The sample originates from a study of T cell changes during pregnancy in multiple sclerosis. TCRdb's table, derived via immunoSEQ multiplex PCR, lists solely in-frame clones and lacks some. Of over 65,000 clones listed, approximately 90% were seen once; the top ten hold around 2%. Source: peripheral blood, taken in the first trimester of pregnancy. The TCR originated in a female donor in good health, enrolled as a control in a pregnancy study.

This CDR3 is CASSYYGTVWTF. CDR3 DNA: TGTGCCAGCAGTTATTACGGGACAGTCTGGACCTTC. The chain combines TRBV6-5 with TRBJ1-2; 7 nucleotides line up with TRBD1. The CDR3 is made up of 12 amino acids. Per germline, CDR1 MNHEY and CDR2 SVGAGI. The V gene end was trimmed by 3 bases and the J gene end by 14 bases; junction bases not matched to a gene: 9.